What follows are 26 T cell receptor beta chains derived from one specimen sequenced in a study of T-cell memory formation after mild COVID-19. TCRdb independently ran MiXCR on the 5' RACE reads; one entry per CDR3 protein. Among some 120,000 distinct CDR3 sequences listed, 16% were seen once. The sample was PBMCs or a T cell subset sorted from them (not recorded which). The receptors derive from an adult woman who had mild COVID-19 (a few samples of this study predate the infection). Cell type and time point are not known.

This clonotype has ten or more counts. The chain's CDR3 is CASSLGSSGAQETQYF. For the CDR3, the DNA is TGCGCCAGCAGCTTGGGGAGCTCCGGGGCACAAGAGACCCAGTACTTC. J is TRBJ2-5 and V is TRBV5-1; D assignment may be TRBD1 or TRBD2 (5 bases each). Germline V gives CDR1 SGHRS, CDR2 YFSETQ. Trimming took 0 bases from V and 2 from J, leaving 14 bases between them. The CDR3 extends over 16 amino acids.

The chain's CDR3 is CASSPIAASTDTQYF. CDR3 bases: TGTGCCAGCTCACCAATTGCGGCAAGCACAGATACGCAGTATTTT. The chain employs TRBV18 and TRBJ2-3; D is unresolved. From germline, CDR1 is KGHSH and CDR2 LQKENI. CDR3 length: 15 residues. V was trimmed by 2 bases and J by 0 bases, leaving 9 bases between them.

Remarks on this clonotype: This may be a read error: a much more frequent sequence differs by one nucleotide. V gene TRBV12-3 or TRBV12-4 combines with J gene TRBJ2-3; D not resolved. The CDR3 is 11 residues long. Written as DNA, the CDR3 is TGTGCCAGCAGTTTCGCAGATACGAAGTATTTT. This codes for CASSFADTKYF.

CDR3 in amino acids: CASSELAGSRGANEKLFF. The CDR3, as DNA: TGTGCCAGCAGTGAATTGGCGGGGTCAAGGGGGGCTAATGAAAAACTGTTTTTT. The chain links TRBV25-1 to TRBJ1-4, with a tentative D call TRBD1 (6 bases). This CDR3 has 18 residues. Trimming pared 1 base from V and 3 bases from J, leaving 18 bases between. The germline V gene encodes CDR1 MGHDK and CDR2 SYGVNS.

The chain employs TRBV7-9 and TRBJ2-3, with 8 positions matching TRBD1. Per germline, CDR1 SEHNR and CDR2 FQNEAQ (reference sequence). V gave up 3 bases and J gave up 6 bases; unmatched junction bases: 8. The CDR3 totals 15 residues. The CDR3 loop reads CASSFRAGGVDTQYF. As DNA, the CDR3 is TGTGCCAGCAGCTTTCGGGCAGGGGGCGTTGATACGCAGTATTTT.

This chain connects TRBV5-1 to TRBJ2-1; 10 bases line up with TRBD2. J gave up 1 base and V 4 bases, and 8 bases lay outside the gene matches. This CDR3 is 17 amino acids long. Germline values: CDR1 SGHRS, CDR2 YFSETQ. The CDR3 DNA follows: TGCGCCAGCAGCCGGCCGACTAGCGGGTTGTCCTACAATGAGCAGTTCTTC. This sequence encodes CASSRPTSGLSYNEQFF.

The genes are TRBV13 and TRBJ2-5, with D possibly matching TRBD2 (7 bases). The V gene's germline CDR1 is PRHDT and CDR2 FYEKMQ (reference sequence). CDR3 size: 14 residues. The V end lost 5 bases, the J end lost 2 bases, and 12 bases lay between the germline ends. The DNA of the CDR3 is TGTGCCAGCAGCCAAGGGGGGGTACAAGAGACCCAGTACTTC. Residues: CASSQGGVQETQYF.

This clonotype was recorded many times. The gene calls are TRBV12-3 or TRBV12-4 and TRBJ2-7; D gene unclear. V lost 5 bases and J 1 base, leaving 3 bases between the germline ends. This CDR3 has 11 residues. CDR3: CASSQSYEQYF. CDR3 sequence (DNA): TGTGCCAGCAGTCAATCCTACGAGCAGTACTTC.

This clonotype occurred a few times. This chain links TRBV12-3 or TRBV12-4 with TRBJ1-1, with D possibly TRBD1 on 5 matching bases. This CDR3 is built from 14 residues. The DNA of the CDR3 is TGTGCAGGTTGCAAAGGGGCGGGTAACACTGAAGCTTTCTTT. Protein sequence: CAGCKGAGNTEAFF.

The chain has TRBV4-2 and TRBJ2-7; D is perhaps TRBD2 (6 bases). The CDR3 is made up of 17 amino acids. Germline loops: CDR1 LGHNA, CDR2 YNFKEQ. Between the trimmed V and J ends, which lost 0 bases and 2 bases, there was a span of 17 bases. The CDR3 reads CASSQDRRAHGAYEQYF. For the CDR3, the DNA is TGTGCCAGCAGCCAAGATAGGAGGGCCCACGGGGCCTACGAGCAGTACTTC.

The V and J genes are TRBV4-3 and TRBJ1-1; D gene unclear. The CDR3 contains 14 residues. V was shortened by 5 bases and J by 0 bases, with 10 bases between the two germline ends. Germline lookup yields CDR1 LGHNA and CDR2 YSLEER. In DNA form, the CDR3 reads TGCGCCAGCAGCTTAACAACCCTGAACACTGAAGCTTTCTTT. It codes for CASSLTTLNTEAFF.

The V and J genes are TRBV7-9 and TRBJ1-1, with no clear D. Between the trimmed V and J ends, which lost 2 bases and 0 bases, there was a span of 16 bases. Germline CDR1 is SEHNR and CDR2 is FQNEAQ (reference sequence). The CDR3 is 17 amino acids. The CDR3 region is CASSLPLGGGMNTEAFF. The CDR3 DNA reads TGTGCCAGCAGCTTACCCCTCGGAGGTGGGATGAACACTGAAGCTTTCTTT.

Here the CDR3 DNA reads TGTGCCAGCAGTACAGGTGCGAGAACTGAAGCTTTCTTT. It specifies CASSTGARTEAFF. V gene TRBV12-3 or TRBV12-4 combines with J gene TRBJ1-1; D is possibly TRBD1 (5 bases). V dropped 5 bases and J dropped 5 bases, with 12 bases sitting between them. CDR3 length: 13 residues.

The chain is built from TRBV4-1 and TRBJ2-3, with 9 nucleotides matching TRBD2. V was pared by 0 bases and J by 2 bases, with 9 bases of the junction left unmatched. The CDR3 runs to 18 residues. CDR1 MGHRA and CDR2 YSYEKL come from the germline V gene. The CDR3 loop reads CASSQDYPSGATTDTQYF. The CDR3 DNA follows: TGCGCCAGCAGCCAAGATTATCCTAGCGGGGCCACCACAGATACGCAGTATTTT.

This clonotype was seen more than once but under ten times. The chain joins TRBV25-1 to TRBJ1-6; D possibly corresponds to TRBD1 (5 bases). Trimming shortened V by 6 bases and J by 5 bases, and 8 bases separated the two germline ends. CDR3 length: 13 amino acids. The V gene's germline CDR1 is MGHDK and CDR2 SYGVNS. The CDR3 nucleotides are TGTGCCAGCAGCGGGACGGATAATTCACCCCTCCACTTT. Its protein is CASSGTDNSPLHF.

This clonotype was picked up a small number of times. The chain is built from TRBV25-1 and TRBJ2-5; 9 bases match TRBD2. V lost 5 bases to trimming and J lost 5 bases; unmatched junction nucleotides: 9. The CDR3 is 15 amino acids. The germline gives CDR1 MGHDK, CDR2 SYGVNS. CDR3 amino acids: CASSYISGGRETQYF. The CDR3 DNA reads TGTGCCAGCAGTTACATTAGCGGGGGAAGGGAGACCCAGTACTTC.

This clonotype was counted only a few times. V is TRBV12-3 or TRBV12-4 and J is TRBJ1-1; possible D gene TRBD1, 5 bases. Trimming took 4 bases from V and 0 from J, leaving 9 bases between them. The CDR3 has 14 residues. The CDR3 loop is CASSSQGLNTEAFF. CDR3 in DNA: TGTGCCAGCAGTTCCCAGGGCCTGAACACTGAAGCTTTCTTT.

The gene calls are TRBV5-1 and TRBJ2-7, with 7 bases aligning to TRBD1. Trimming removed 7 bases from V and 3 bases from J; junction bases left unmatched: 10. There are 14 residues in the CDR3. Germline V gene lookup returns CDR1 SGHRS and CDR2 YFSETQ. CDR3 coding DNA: TGCGCCAGCGGCCGGGACAGCAATTACTACGAGCAGTACTTC. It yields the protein CASGRDSNYYEQYF.

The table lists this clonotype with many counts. CDR3 protein: CASSLGVNEQFF. CDR3 in DNA: TGTGCCAGCAGCTTAGGCGTCAATGAGCAGTTCTTC. V gene TRBV7-2 combines with J gene TRBJ2-1; D gene uncertain. The CDR3 is made up of 12 amino acids. Trimming removed 1 base at V and 6 bases at J, with 4 bases between. The germline CDR1 and CDR2 sequences are SGHTA and FQGNSA.

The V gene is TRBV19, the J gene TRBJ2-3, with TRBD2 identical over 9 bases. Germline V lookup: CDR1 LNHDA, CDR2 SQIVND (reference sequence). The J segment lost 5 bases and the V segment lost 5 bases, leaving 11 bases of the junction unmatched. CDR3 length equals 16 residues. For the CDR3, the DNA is TGTGCCAGTAGTCGTACAGCGGGGGGCTTTGAAGATACGCAGTATTTT. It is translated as CASSRTAGGFEDTQYF. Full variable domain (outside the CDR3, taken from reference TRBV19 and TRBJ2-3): DGGITQSPKYLFRKEGQNVTLSCEQNLNHDAMYWYRQDPGQGLRLIYYSQIVNDFQKGDIAEGYSVSREKKESFPLTVTSAQKNPTAFYLCASSRTAGGFEDTQYFGPGTRLTVL.

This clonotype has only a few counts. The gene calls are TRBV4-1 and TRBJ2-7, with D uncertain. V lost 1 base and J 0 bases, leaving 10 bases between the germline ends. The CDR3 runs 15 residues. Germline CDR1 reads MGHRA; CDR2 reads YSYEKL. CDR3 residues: CASSQVLLTSYEQYF. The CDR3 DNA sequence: TGCGCCAGCAGCCAAGTTTTACTTACCTCCTACGAGCAGTACTTC.

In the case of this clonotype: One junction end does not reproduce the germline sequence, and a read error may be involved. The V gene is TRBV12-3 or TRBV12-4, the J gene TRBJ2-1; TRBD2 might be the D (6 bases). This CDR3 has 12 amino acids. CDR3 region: CASIADYDEQFF. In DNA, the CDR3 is TGTGCCAGCATCGCGGACTACGATGAGCAGTTCTTC.

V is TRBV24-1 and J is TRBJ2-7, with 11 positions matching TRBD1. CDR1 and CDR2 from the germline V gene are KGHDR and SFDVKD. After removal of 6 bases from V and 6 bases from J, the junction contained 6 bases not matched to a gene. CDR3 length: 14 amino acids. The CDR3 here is CATSRTGTGGEQYF. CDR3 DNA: TGTGCCACCAGTCGCACCGGGACAGGGGGCGAGCAGTACTTC.

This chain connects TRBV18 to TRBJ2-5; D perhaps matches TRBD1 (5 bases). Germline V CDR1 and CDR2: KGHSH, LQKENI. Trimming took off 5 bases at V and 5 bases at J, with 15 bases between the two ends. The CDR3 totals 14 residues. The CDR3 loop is CASSILDSQETQYF. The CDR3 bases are TGTGCCAGCTCAATCTTAGACAGCCAGGAGACCCAGTACTTC. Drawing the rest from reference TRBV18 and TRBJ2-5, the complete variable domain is NAGVMQNPRHLVRRRGQEARLRCSPMKGHSHVYWYRQLPEEGLKFMVYLQKENIIDESGMPKERFSAEFPKEGPSILRIQQVVRGDSAAYFCASSILDSQETQYFGPGTRLLVL.

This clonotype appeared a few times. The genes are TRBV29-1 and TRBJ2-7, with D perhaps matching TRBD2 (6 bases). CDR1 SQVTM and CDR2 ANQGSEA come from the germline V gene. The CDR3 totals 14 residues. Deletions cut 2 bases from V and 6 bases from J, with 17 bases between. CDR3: CSVEMAAGPFEQYF. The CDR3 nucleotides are TGCAGCGTTGAAATGGCGGCGGGACCGTTCGAGCAGTACTTC.

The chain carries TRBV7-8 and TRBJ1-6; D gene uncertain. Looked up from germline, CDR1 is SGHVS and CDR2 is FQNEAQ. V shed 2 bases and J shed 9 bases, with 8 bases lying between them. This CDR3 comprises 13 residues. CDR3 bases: TGTGCCAGCAGCTTATCGACGAGTTCACCCCTCCACTTT. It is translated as CASSLSTSSPLHF.